These 9 T cell receptor beta chains came from one sample sequenced in a study of human T cells and chemical hapten exposure. As to time point: patch test 2, 6 weeks after DPC sensitization. The treatment: therapeutic diphenylcyclopropenone sensitization with weekly scalp DPC. Via MiXCR, TCRdb re-called the RACE reads, giving one row per CDR3 protein. The sample consists of around 80,000 distinct CDR3 sequences, 6.6% of them appearing once. Material: whole blood, obtained in connection with sensitization to the hapten diphenylcyclopropenone (DPC). All receptors come from a woman in her twenties or thirties with alopecia areata. Some clones in this sample may be carry-over from other donors' samples.

Ten or more counts support this clonotype. The CDR3 loop reads CASSWREKYEKLFF. DNA of the CDR3: TGTGCCAGCAGTTGGAGGGAGAAGTATGAAAAACTGTTTTTT. The chain is built from TRBV6-1 and TRBJ1-4; D is undetermined. Germline assignment: CDR1 MNHNS and CDR2 SASEGT. The CDR3 has 14 amino acids. Trimming took 5 bases from V and 6 from J, leaving 13 bases between them.

Ten or more counts support this clonotype. The rearrangement uses TRBV29-1 and TRBJ2-5; D may be TRBD2 (5 bases). The CDR3 consists of 13 residues. Trimming took off 3 bases at V and 1 base at J, with 9 bases between the two ends. Germline V gene lookup returns CDR1 SQVTM and CDR2 ANQGSEA. This CDR3 is CSVERVVQETQYF. As DNA, the CDR3 is TGCAGCGTTGAGAGGGTGGTCCAAGAGACCCAGTACTTC.

This clonotype has only a few counts. The chain recombines TRBV5-1 with TRBJ1-6; D ambiguous. CDR1 is SGHRS, CDR2 YFSETQ, per germline. This CDR3 has 15 amino acids. Trimming shortened V by 1 base and J by 1 base, and 6 bases separated the two germline ends. CDR3 DNA: TGCGCCAGCAGCTTGTCGGTATCCTATAATTCACCCCTCCACTTT. This sequence encodes CASSLSVSYNSPLHF.

This clonotype has ten or more counts. V gene TRBV2 combines with J gene TRBJ2-1; D gene ambiguous. In germline, CDR1 is SNHLY, CDR2 FYNNEI. V dropped 10 bases and J dropped 7 bases, with 17 bases sitting between them. This CDR3 is built from 13 residues. The CDR3, as DNA: TGTGCCACCCCTAGTCGCGTTGGGAATGAGCAGTTCTTC. Amino acids: CATPSRVGNEQFF.

The chain couples TRBV30 to TRBJ1-5, with D hard to call. The CDR3 consists of 13 residues. V gave up 1 base and J gave up 1 base, with 5 bases separating them. CDR1 is GTSNPN, CDR2 SVGIG, per germline (reference sequence). The CDR3 coding sequence is TGTGCCTGGAGTGCAGACAGCAATCAGCCCCAGCATTTT. It specifies CAWSADSNQPQHF.

This clonotype was seen only a few times. The genes are TRBV6-5 and TRBJ1-2; D gene uncertain. CDR1 MNHEY and CDR2 SVGAGI come from the germline V gene. The CDR3 totals 13 residues. V was cut by 6 bases and J by 6 bases, with 14 bases left in between. The CDR3 protein is CASRESVWNGYTF. The CDR3 DNA reads as TGTGCCAGCAGGGAGAGCGTATGGAATGGCTACACCTTC.

This clonotype was detected many times. V usage is TRBV18 and J usage is TRBJ1-1; no clear D gene. This CDR3 has 17 amino acids. Trimming stripped 3 bases from V and 5 bases from J, with 22 bases between. Germline assignment: CDR1 KGHSH and CDR2 LQKENI. CDR3 nucleotide sequence: TGTGCCAGCTCACCGTGGCGGTTGGAGGGCGTAAGAACTGAAGCTTTCTTT. It translates to CASSPWRLEGVRTEAFF. Filled out from reference TRBV18 and TRBJ1-1, the complete variable domain reads NAGVMQNPRHLVRRRGQEARLRCSPMKGHSHVYWYRQLPEEGLKFMVYLQKENIIDESGMPKERFSAEFPKEGPSILRIQQVVRGDSAAYFCASSPWRLEGVRTEAFFGQGTRLTVV.

This clonotype was seen many times. The chain employs TRBV7-9 and TRBJ2-6; D ambiguous. Trimming shortened V by 0 bases and J by 0 bases, and 15 bases separated the two germline ends. The CDR3 totals 19 residues. CDR1 is SEHNR and CDR2 is FQNEAQ in the germline V gene (reference sequence). CDR3 region: CASSLALRRLSSGANVLTF. CDR3 coding DNA: TGTGCCAGCAGCTTAGCTCTACGAAGACTTAGCTCTGGGGCCAACGTCCTGACTTTC.

This clonotype was seen a few times. V gene TRBV20-1 combines with J gene TRBJ1-5; 7 positions agree with TRBD1. CDR1 is DFQATT, CDR2 SNEGSKA, per germline (reference sequence). The CDR3 loop spans 14 amino acids. The trim removed 3 bases at V and 4 bases at J, leaving 6 bases unmatched. The CDR3 coding sequence is TGCAGTGCTAGGACCGGGACAGAGAATCAGCCCCAGCATTTT. Its protein product is CSARTGTENQPQHF.